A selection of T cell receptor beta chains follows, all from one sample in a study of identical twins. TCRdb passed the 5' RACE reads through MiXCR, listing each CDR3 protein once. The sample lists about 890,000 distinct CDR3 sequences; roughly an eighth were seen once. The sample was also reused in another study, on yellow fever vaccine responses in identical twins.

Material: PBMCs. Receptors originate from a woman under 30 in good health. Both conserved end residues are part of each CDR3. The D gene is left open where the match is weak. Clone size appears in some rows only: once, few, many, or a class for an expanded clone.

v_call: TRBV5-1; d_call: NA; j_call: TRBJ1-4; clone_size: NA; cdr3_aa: CASSFDPNEKLFF; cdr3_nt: TGCGCCAGCAGCTTTGACCCAAATGAAAAACTGTTTTTT
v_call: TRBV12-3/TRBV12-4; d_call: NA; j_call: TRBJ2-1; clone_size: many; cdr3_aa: CASSLALVESSLQFF; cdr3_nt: TGTGCCAGCAGTTTAGCGCTAGTAGAGTCCTCCTTGCAGTTCTTC
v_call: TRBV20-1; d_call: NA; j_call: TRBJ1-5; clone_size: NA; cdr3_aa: CSAADNQPQHF; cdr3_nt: TGCAGTGCGGCCGACAATCAGCCCCAGCATTTT
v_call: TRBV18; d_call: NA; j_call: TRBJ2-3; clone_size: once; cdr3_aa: CASSPRTTRTETQYF; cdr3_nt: TGTGCCAGCTCACCAAGAACAACCCGCACAGAAACGCAGTATTTT
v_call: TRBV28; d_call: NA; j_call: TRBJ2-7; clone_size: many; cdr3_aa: CASSLTVSSYEQYF; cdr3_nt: TGTGCCAGCAGCCTCACCGTCAGCTCCTACGAGCAGTACTTC
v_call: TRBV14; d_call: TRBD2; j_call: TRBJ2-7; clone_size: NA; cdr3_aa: CASSQDLGLAGGGINEQYF; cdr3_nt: TGTGCCAGCAGCCAAGATCTGGGGCTAGCGGGAGGGGGAATCAACGAGCAGTACTTC
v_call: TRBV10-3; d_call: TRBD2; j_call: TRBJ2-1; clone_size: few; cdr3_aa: CAISELAGVNEQFF; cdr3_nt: TGTGCCATCAGTGAACTAGCGGGAGTTAATGAGCAGTTCTTC
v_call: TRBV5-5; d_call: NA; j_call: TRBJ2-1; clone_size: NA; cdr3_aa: CASSLPLTRASNEQFF; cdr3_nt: TGTGCCAGCAGCTTGCCACTCACAAGGGCCTCGAATGAGCAGTTCTTC
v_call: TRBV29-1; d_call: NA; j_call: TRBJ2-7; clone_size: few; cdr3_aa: CSARAQPPPYEQYF; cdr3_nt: TGCAGCGCCCGGGCCCAGCCTCCTCCCTACGAGCAGTACTTC
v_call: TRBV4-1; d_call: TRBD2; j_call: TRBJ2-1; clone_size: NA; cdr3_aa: CASSQVSSGREGYEQFF; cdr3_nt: TGCGCCAGCAGCCAAGTCTCTAGCGGGAGGGAAGGTTATGAGCAGTTCTTC
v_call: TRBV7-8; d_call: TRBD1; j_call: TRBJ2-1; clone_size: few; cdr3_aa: CASSSSGQDYNEQFF; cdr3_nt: TGTGCCAGCAGCTCCTCAGGACAGGATTACAATGAGCAGTTCTTC
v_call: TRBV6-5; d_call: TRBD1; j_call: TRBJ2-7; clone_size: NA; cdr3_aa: CASSYRPDRGSYEQYF; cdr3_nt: TGTGCCAGCAGTTACCGCCCGGACAGGGGTTCCTACGAGCAGTACTTC
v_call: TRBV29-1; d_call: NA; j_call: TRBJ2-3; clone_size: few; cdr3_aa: CSVGSAHTDTQYF; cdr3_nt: TGCAGCGTGGGGTCGGCTCACACAGATACGCAGTATTTT
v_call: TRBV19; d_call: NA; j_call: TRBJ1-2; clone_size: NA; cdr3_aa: CASSMSWGVDYGYTF; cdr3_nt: TGTGCCAGTAGTATGAGCTGGGGGGTCGACTATGGCTACACCTTC
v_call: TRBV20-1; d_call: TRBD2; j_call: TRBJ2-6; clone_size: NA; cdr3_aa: CSASTSAGANVLTF; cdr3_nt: TGCAGTGCTTCGACTAGCGCTGGGGCCAACGTCCTGACTTTC
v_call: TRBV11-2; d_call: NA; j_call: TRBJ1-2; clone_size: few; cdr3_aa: CASSLGGQYGYTF; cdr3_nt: TGTGCCAGCAGCTTAGGGGGACAATATGGCTACACCTTC
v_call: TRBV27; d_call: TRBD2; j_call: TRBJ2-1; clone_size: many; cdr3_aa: CASSLYLASGKGGQFF; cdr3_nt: TGTGCCAGCAGTTTATACTTGGCTAGCGGGAAAGGTGGGCAGTTCTTC
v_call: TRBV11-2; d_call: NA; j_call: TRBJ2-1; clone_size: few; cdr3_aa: CASSSGTSGEFF; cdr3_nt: TGTGCCAGCAGCTCGGGGACCTCGGGGGAGTTCTTC
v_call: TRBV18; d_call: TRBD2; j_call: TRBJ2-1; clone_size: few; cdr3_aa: CASSTYRASGGGNEQFF; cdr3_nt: TGTGCCAGCTCGACCTACCGGGCTAGCGGGGGCGGCAATGAGCAGTTCTTC
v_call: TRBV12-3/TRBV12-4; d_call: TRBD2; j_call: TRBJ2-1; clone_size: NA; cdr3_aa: CASSFEGLAGGREQFF; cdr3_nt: TGTGCCAGCAGTTTCGAGGGACTAGCGGGAGGTAGAGAGCAGTTCTTC
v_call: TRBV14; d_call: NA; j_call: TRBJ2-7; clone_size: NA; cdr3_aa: CASSSRRDLPYEQYF; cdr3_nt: TGTGCCAGCAGCTCCCGTCGGGACTTGCCCTACGAGCAGTACTTC
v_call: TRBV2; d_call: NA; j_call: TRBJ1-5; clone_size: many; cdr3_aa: CASTPDSSNQPQHF; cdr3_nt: TGTGCCAGCACCCCCGACAGTAGCAATCAGCCCCAGCATTTT
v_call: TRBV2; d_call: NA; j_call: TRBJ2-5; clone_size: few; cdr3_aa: CATVRGGKETQYF; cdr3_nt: TGTGCCACCGTGAGGGGGGGAAAAGAGACCCAGTACTTC
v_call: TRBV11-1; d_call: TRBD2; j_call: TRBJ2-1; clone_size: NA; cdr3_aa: CASSSMLRGLAGVGYNEQFF; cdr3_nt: TGTGCCAGCAGCTCAATGCTTCGGGGACTAGCGGGAGTGGGGTACAATGAGCAGTTCTTC
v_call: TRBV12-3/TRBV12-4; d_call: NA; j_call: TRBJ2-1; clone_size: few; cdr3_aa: CASSSWTLENEQFF; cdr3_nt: TGTGCCAGCAGTTCCTGGACCCTGGAGAATGAGCAGTTCTTC
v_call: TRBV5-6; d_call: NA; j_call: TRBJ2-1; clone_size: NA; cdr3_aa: CASSLVQDSGGEQFF; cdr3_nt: TGTGCCAGCAGCTTGGTGCAGGACTCAGGCGGTGAGCAGTTCTTC
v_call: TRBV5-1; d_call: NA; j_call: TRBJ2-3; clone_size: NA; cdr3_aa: CASSLVLAETDTQYF; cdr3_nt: TGCGCCAGCAGCTTGGTACTAGCAGAAACAGATACGCAGTATTTT
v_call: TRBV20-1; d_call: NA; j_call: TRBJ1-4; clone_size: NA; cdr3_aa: CSAREQGELHEKLFF; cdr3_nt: TGCAGTGCTAGGGAACAGGGAGAACTACATGAAAAACTGTTTTTT
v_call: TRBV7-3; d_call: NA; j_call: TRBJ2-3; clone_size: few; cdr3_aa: CASSRGATSTDTQYF; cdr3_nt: TGTGCCAGCAGCCGGGGAGCCACTAGCACAGATACGCAGTATTTT
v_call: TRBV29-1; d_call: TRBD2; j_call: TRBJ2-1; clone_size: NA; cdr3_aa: CSVDGTRLAGGDNEQFF; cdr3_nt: TGCAGCGTTGATGGGACGAGACTAGCGGGAGGGGACAATGAGCAGTTCTTC
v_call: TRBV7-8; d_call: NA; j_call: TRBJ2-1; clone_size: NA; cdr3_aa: CASSYQGFREQFF; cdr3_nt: TGTGCCAGCAGCTATCAGGGTTTCAGAGAGCAGTTCTTC
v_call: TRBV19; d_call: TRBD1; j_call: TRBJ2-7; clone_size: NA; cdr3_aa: CASSNTGGNVYEQYF; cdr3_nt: TGTGCCAGTAGTAACACAGGGGGTAATGTGTACGAGCAGTACTTC
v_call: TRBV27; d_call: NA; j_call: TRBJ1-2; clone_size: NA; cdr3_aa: CASSPAGHNYGYTF; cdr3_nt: TGTGCCAGCAGCCCAGCGGGACATAACTATGGCTACACCTTC
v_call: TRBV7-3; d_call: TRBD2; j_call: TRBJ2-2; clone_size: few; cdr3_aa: CASSSAGLAGGGELFF; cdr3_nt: TGTGCCAGCAGCTCCGCGGGACTAGCGGGGGGCGGGGAGCTGTTTTTT
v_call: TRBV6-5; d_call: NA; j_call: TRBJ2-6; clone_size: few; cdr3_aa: CASSYSTGGPGANVLTF; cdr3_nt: TGTGCCAGCAGTTACTCGACCGGGGGGCCAGGGGCCAACGTCCTGACTTTC
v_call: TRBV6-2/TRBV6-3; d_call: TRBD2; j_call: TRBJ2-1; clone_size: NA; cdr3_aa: CASSYSQQPAGVLFF; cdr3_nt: TGTGCCAGCAGTTACTCGCAGCAACCAGCGGGAGTTCTGTTCTTC
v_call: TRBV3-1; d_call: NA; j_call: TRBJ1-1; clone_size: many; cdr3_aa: CASSQGRMNTEAFF; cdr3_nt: TGTGCCAGCAGCCAGGGACGGATGAACACTGAAGCTTTCTTT
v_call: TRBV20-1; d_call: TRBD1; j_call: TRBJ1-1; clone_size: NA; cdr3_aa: CSASGPDRVEAFF; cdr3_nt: TGCAGTGCTAGTGGACCCGACAGGGTGGAAGCTTTCTTT
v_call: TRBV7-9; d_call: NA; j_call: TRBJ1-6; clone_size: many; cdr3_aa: CASSLIQSSYNSPLHF; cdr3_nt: TGTGCCAGCAGCTTAATCCAGAGCTCCTATAATTCACCCCTCCACTTT
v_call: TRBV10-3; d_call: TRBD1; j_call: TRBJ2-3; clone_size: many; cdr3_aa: CAIRAQGAYDTQYF; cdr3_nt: TGTGCCATCAGGGCCCAGGGGGCTTACGATACGCAGTATTTT
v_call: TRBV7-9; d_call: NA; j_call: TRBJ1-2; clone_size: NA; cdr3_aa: CASSPRDNYGYTF; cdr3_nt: TGTGCCAGCAGCCCTAGGGATAACTATGGCTACACCTTC
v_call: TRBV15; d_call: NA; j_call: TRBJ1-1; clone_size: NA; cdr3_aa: CATSRDQRDGTEAFF; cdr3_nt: TGTGCCACCAGCAGAGATCAAAGAGATGGTACTGAAGCTTTCTTT
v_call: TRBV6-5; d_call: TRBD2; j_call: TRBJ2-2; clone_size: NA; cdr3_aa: CASSLLGTSGSLGTGELFF; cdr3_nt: TGTGCCAGCAGCTTACTCGGGACTAGCGGGAGTTTAGGCACCGGGGAGCTGTTTTTT
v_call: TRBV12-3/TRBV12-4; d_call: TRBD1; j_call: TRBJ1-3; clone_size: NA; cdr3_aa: CASSLRGLGNTIYF; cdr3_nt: TGTGCCAGCAGTTTGAGGGGGCTCGGAAACACCATATATTTT
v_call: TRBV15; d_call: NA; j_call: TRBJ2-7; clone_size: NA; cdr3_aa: CATSRGGGSYEQYF; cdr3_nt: TGTGCCACCAGCAGAGGGGGTGGATCCTACGAGCAGTACTTC
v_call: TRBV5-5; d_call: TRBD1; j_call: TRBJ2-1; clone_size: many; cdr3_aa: CASSPRTGLGNEQFF; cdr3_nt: TGTGCCAGCAGCCCTAGGACAGGGCTTGGCAATGAGCAGTTCTTC
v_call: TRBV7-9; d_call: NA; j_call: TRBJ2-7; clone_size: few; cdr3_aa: CASSPSGTQRREQYF; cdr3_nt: TGTGCCAGCAGCCCGTCCGGGACCCAGCGTCGGGAGCAGTACTTC